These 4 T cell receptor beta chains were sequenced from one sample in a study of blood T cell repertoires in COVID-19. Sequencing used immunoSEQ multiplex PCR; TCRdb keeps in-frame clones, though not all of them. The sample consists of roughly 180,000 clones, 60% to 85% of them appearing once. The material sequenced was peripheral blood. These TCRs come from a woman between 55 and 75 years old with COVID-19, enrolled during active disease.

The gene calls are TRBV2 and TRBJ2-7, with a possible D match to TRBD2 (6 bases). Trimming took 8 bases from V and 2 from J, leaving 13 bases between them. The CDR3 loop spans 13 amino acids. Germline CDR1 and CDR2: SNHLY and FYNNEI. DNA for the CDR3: TGTGCCAGCTGGGTCGGGGGTCCCTACGAGCAGTACTTC. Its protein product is CASWVGGPYEQYF.

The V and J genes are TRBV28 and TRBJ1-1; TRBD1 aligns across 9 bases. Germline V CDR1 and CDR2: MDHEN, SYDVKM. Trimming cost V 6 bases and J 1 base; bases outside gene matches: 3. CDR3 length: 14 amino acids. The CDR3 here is CASSPQGANTEAFF. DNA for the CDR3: TGTGCCAGCAGCCCACAGGGGGCGAACACTGAAGCTTTCTTT.

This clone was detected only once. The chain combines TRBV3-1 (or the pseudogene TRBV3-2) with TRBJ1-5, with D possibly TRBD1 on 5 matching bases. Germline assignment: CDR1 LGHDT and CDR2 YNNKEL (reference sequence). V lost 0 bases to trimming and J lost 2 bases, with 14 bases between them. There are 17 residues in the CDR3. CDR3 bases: TGTGCCAGCAGCCAAGATGGGCAGGGTGTGGGCAATCAGCCCCAGCATTTT. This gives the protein CASSQDGQGVGNQPQHF.

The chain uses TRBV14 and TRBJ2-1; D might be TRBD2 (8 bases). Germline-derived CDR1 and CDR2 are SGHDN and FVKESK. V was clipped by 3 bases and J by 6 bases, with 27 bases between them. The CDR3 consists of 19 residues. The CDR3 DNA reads TGTGCCAGCAGCCATGGCCGGGACAGAGGGACTAGTTTAATCAATGAGCAGTTCTTC. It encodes CASSHGRDRGTSLINEQFF. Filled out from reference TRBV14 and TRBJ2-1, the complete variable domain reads EAGVTQFPSHSVIEKGQTVTLRCDPISGHDNLYWYRRVMGKEIKFLLHFVKESKQDESGMPNNRFLAERTGGTYSTLKVQPAELEDSGVYFCASSHGRDRGTSLINEQFFGPGTRLTVL.